One and the same sample provided the 29 T cell receptor beta chains below, sequenced in a study of post-analysis software for immune sequencing data. Unique molecular identifiers had been added to the TCR beta cDNA libraries. TCRdb re-called the PCR reads with MiXCR, one entry per CDR3 protein. Here the sample spans around 150,000 distinct CDR3 sequences, approximately 35% being singletons. Here the sequenced sample was blood, taken after autologous hematopoietic stem cell transplantation. The receptors derive from a girl aged 5-17 years with multiple sclerosis.

This clonotype appeared a few times. The V gene is TRBV29-1, the J gene TRBJ2-3; perhaps D is TRBD1 or TRBD2 (5 bases each). The CDR3 is 17 residues long. From germline, CDR1 is SQVTM and CDR2 ANQGSEA. The ends were cut back, 2 bases at V and 2 bases at J, with 20 bases in the middle. CDR3 sequence: CSVEPSTGQEPTDTQYF. The CDR3 DNA is TGCAGCGTTGAACCCTCAACGGGGCAGGAACCCACAGATACGCAGTATTTT.

The chain has TRBV4-1 and TRBJ2-6, with TRBD1 matching 12 bases. CDR1 is MGHRA, CDR2 YSYEKL, per germline. Trimming at V came to 4 bases and at J to 1 base, leaving 17 bases not matched to a gene. The CDR3 has 22 residues. The CDR3 nucleotides read TGCGCCAGCAGCCTAGCCTCGGGGGACAGGGGGCGATGTATATCTGGGGCCAACGTCCTGACTTTC. This sequence encodes CASSLASGDRGRCISGANVLTF.

The chain joins TRBV9 to TRBJ2-5; possibly TRBD1 for D (6 bases). Germline lookup yields CDR1 SGDLS and CDR2 YYNGEE. V was pared by 0 bases and J by 0 bases, with 18 bases between. The CDR3 covers 18 residues. The CDR3 DNA is TGTGCCAGCAGCGTAGGGGTTGGGGCAGGGGTTAACCAAGAGACCCAGTACTTC. It encodes CASSVGVGAGVNQETQYF. Full variable domain (remainder filled in from reference TRBV9 and TRBJ2-5): DSGVTQTPKHLITATGQRVTLRCSPRSGDLSVYWYQQSLDQGLQFLIQYYNGEERAKGNILERFSAQQFPDLHSELNLSSLELGDSALYFCASSVGVGAGVNQETQYFGPGTRLLVL.

The gene calls are TRBV30 and TRBJ2-1, with TRBD2 matching 7 bases. Germline V gives CDR1 GTSNPN, CDR2 SVGIG (reference sequence). J was trimmed by 1 base and V by 5 bases; bases with no gene match: 2. The length of the CDR3 is 13 residues. The CDR3: CAWERDSYNEQFF. In DNA, the CDR3 is TGTGCCTGGGAGCGGGATTCCTACAATGAGCAGTTCTTC.

This clonotype was recorded at least ten times. The rearrangement links TRBV24-1 to TRBJ2-1, with 13 positions matching TRBD2. The CDR3 is made up of 20 amino acids. V was clipped by 5 bases and J by 2 bases; unmatched bases: 14. Germline V gene data show CDR1 as KGHDR and CDR2 as SFDVKD. The CDR3: CATSGLLAGGGGPAYNEQFF. CDR3 nucleotides: TGTGCCACCAGTGGTTTACTAGCGGGAGGGGGAGGGCCCGCCTACAATGAGCAGTTCTTC.

Note on this clonotype: A clone one base away is much larger, so this may be a read error. The chain links TRBV4-1 to TRBJ1-2; D gene uncertain. With 0 bases removed from V and 4 bases from J, the gap between germline ends came to 12 bases. The CDR3 runs to 15 residues. Germline V gene sequence: CDR1 MGHRA, CDR2 YSYEKL. Written as DNA, the CDR3 is TGCGCCAGCAGCCAAGAGTCGACACGTCTCTATGGCTACACCTTC. Translating gives CASSQESTRLYGYTF.

This clonotype was recorded a few times. The CDR3 is CASSLGQVEAFF. The CDR3, as DNA: TGTGCCAGCAGCTTGGGACAGGTTGAAGCTTTCTTT. This sequence joins TRBV7-9 and TRBJ1-1; 8 bases align to TRBD1. The length of the CDR3 is 12 residues. Trimming cost V 3 bases and J 7 bases; bases outside gene matches: 1. The germline V gene encodes CDR1 SEHNR and CDR2 FQNEAQ (reference sequence).

This clonotype has more than one count but fewer than ten. CDR3 amino acids: CASSFDGAYNEQFF. For the CDR3, the DNA is TGTGCCAGCTCATTCGATGGAGCCTACAATGAGCAGTTCTTC. The rearrangement joins TRBV28 to TRBJ2-1; D gene unclear. The CDR3 contains 14 residues. CDR1 MDHEN and CDR2 SYDVKM come from the germline V gene. V was trimmed by 8 bases and J by 2 bases, leaving 13 bases between them. Filled out from reference TRBV28 and TRBJ2-1, the complete variable domain reads DVKVTQSSRYLVKRTGEKVFLECVQDMDHENMFWYRQDPGLGLRLIYFSYDVKMKEKGDIPEGYSVSREKKERFSLILESASTNQTSMYLCASSFDGAYNEQFFGPGTRLTVL.

This clonotype has only a few counts. The chain has TRBV20-1 and TRBJ2-7; 11 bases match TRBD2. The junction had 10 bases not matched to a gene; V was cut back by 5 bases and J by 4 bases. Germline loops: CDR1 DFQATT, CDR2 SNEGSKA (reference sequence). The CDR3 has 15 amino acids. The CDR3 region is CSAPPGLAGGYEQYF. CDR3 in DNA: TGCAGTGCTCCGCCCGGACTAGCGGGCGGTTACGAGCAGTACTTC.

The CDR3 reads CSARGVNEQFF. CDR3 DNA sequence: TGCAGTGCTCGGGGGGTCAATGAGCAGTTCTTC. V gene TRBV20-1 combines with J gene TRBJ2-1, with TRBD2 identical over 7 bases. The CDR3 spans 11 residues. CDR1 is DFQATT, CDR2 SNEGSKA, per germline (reference sequence). Losses at the gene ends were 5 bases for V and 6 bases for J; bases not matched to a gene: 1.

This rearrangement joins TRBV25-1 to TRBJ1-2, with 8 bases that match TRBD1. The germline V gene encodes CDR1 MGHDK and CDR2 SYGVNS. V shed 3 bases and J 2 bases; nucleotides not matched to a gene: 8. This CDR3 has 16 residues. This CDR3 is CASSEPGTGSNYGYTF. Here the CDR3 DNA reads TGTGCCAGCAGTGAGCCCGGGACAGGCTCCAACTATGGCTACACCTTC.

This clonotype turned up a few times. V gene TRBV6-1 combines with J gene TRBJ1-6, with TRBD1 as a possible D gene (6 bases). Between the trimmed V and J ends, which lost 6 bases and 5 bases, there was a span of 11 bases. This CDR3 comprises 14 residues. The germline CDR1 and CDR2 sequences are MNHNS and SASEGT. This CDR3 is CASRNGQHNSPLHF. CDR3 coding DNA: TGTGCCAGCAGAAACGGACAGCATAATTCACCCCTCCACTTT.

Ten or more counts support this clonotype. This chain connects TRBV12-3 or TRBV12-4 to TRBJ2-3; 9 positions match TRBD2. J lost 0 bases, V lost 8 bases, and 0 bases had no gene match. CDR3 length: 13 residues. The DNA for the CDR3 is TGTGCCAGCCTAGCGGGAAGCACAGATACGCAGTATTTT. Translated, it gives CASLAGSTDTQYF.

This clonotype was found a few times. This chain links TRBV7-2 with TRBJ2-7; 8 nucleotides match TRBD1. Trimming at V came to 5 bases and at J to 3 bases, leaving 12 bases not matched to a gene. There are 16 residues in the CDR3. CDR1 SGHTA and CDR2 FQGNSA come from the germline V gene. The chain's CDR3 is CASSPRNDRGLYEQYF. Here the CDR3 DNA reads TGTGCCAGCAGCCCTAGAAACGACAGGGGACTCTACGAGCAGTACTTC.

Regarding this clonotype: The junction does not match germline at one end; this may be a read error. V is TRBV14 and J is TRBJ1-2, with TRBD1 as a possible D gene (5 bases). The CDR3 runs 12 residues. Germline V lookup: CDR1 SGHDN, CDR2 FVKESK. CDR3 DNA: TGTGCCAGCAGCCCCTCAGGGAATGGCTGCACCTTC. It encodes CASSPSGNGCTF.

This clonotype was picked up a small number of times. The V and J genes are TRBV12-3 or TRBV12-4 and TRBJ1-5; maybe TRBD1 (6 bases). Trimming removed 8 bases at V and 6 bases at J, with 17 bases between. This CDR3 is built from 14 residues. The CDR3 bases are TGTGCCAGCTGCCAGGGGCGAGGCAGTCAGCCCCAGCATTTT. Translation gives CASCQGRGSQPQHF.

The rearrangement uses TRBV15 and TRBJ2-5; the match to TRBD2 covers 14 bases. The assigned J gene may be wrong: the sequence end matches TRBJ2-7 better. The CDR3 is made up of 16 amino acids. Per germline, CDR1 LNHNV and CDR2 YYDKDF (reference sequence). CDR3 sequence reads: CATSTLGLAGVIEQYF. CDR3 DNA: TGTGCCACCAGCACCCTGGGACTAGCGGGAGTAATCGAGCAGTACTTC.

This clonotype was recorded at least ten times. This chain joins TRBV29-1 and TRBJ2-3, with 9 nucleotides matching TRBD1. V lost 4 bases, J lost 4 bases, and 9 bases stayed unmatched. Looked up from germline, CDR1 is SQVTM and CDR2 is ANQGSEA. The CDR3 totals 15 residues. The CDR3 loop is CSVGRGDRVADTQYF. The CDR3 DNA follows: TGCAGCGTTGGTAGGGGGGACAGGGTCGCAGATACGCAGTATTTT.

This clonotype was seen a handful of times. This chain connects TRBV28 to TRBJ1-5; no clear D. V lost 6 bases to trimming and J lost 3 bases, with 12 bases between them. The germline V gene has CDR1 MDHEN and CDR2 SYDVKM. The CDR3 has 14 residues. This CDR3 is CASRPGWANQPQHF. As DNA, the CDR3 is TGTGCCAGCAGACCTGGCTGGGCCAATCAGCCCCAGCATTTT.

At least ten counts were recorded for this clonotype. This chain uses TRBV12-3 or TRBV12-4 with TRBJ2-5; 9 nucleotides agree with TRBD2. Unmatched junction bases numbered 1, after V lost 5 bases and J lost 3 bases. CDR3 length: 13 residues. This CDR3 is CASSRLAEETQYF. The CDR3 nucleotides read TGTGCCAGCAGTCGACTAGCGGAAGAGACCCAGTACTTC.

On this clonotype itself: The germline gene is not matched at one end of the junction; a read error may be the cause. This chain connects TRBV7-9 to TRBJ2-7; tentatively, D is TRBD1 (6 bases). CDR3 length equals 13 residues. CDR1 is SEHNR and CDR2 is FQNEAQ in the germline V gene (reference sequence). CDR3 in amino acids: CASSSKTGYGQYF. Written as DNA, the CDR3 is TGTGCCAGCAGTTCTAAGACAGGCTACGGGCAGTACTTC. Looking up the rest from reference TRBV7-9 and TRBJ2-7 gives the full variable domain: DTGVSQNPRHKITKRGQNVTFRCDPISEHNRLYWYRQTLGQGPEFLTYFQNEAQLEKSRLLSDRFSAERPKGSFSTLEIQRTEQGDSAMYLCASSSKTGYGQYFGPGTRLTVT.

This sequence joins TRBV20-1 and TRBJ1-1; D perhaps matches TRBD1 (6 bases). Germline lookup yields CDR1 DFQATT and CDR2 SNEGSKA (reference sequence). V was clipped by 1 base and J by 7 bases, with 10 bases between them. The CDR3 consists of 12 residues. CDR3 coding DNA: TGCAGTGCTAGAGCGGGACACCTTGAAGCTTTCTTT. Amino acid sequence: CSARAGHLEAFF.

The chain links TRBV7-2 to TRBJ2-5; D not certain. The DNA end is a closer match to TRBJ2-1, so the J assignment may be wrong. CDR1 is SGHTA, CDR2 FQGNSA, per germline. The CDR3 spans 11 residues. In nucleotides, the CDR3 is TGTGCCAGCAGCTACCAAGAGACCCAGTTCTTC. It is translated as CASSYQETQFF.

In the case of this clonotype: This may be a read error: a much more frequent sequence differs by one nucleotide. The J gene is TRBJ2-7, the V gene TRBV7-2; TRBD1 agrees at 8 bases. With V trimmed by 2 bases and J by 5 bases, 8 bases remained unmatched. Germline V gene sequence: CDR1 SGHTA, CDR2 FQGNSA. The CDR3 runs to 15 residues. The CDR3 DNA is TGTGCCAGCAGCTTACGGACAGGGTTTCGCCACGAGCAGTACTTC. It is translated as CASSLRTGFRHEQYF.

This chain links TRBV29-1 with TRBJ2-5; 7 bases align to TRBD1. J was trimmed by 5 bases and V by 6 bases; bases with no gene match: 9. Germline V gene lookup returns CDR1 SQVTM and CDR2 ANQGSEA. There are 13 residues in the CDR3. The DNA of the CDR3 is TGCAGCGTCGGCCGGACAGGCAGTGAGACCCAGTACTTC. Translating gives CSVGRTGSETQYF.

V is TRBV6-5 and J is TRBJ2-4; 8 bases are a match to TRBD1. TRBJ2-7 matches the DNA end more closely, so the J call is doubtful. Germline values: CDR1 MNHEY, CDR2 SVGAGI. CDR3 length equals 15 residues. This CDR3 is CASSEGQAESYEQYF. The DNA for the CDR3 is TGTGCCAGCAGCGAGGGACAGGCCGAGTCCTACGAGCAGTACTTC.

This chain joins TRBV28 and TRBJ2-1; TRBD2 might be the D (5 bases). The germline V and J ends were trimmed by 7 bases and 5 bases, with 6 bases remaining between them. This CDR3 region has 11 residues. CDR1 and CDR2 (germline): MDHEN, SYDVKM. CDR3 sequence reads: CASKRNNEQFF. The CDR3, as DNA: TGTGCCAGCAAGCGGAACAATGAGCAGTTCTTC.

In this sample, this clonotype turned up a few times. The chain is built from TRBV13 and TRBJ2-7, with 8 positions matching TRBD1. CDR1 is PRHDT and CDR2 is FYEKMQ in the germline V gene (reference sequence). The CDR3 length is 19 residues. The junction had 22 bases not matched to a gene; V was cut back by 5 bases and J by 4 bases. CDR3 amino acids: CASSLRQGSISTGFYEQYF. The CDR3 nucleotides read TGTGCCAGCAGCCTCCGACAGGGGTCCATTTCAACGGGGTTTTACGAGCAGTACTTC.

This rearrangement joins TRBV6-5 to TRBJ2-3; D is unresolved. Germline loops: CDR1 MNHEY, CDR2 SVGAGI. The CDR3 length is 16 residues. V was shortened by 1 base and J by 0 bases, with 11 bases between the two germline ends. The CDR3 loop is CASSYYYYPSTDTQYF. CDR3 nucleotides: TGTGCCAGCAGTTACTACTACTACCCTAGCACAGATACGCAGTATTTT.